The T cell receptor (beta chain) under discussion was sequenced for a study of blood T cells in healthy people across ages. Concerning this clonotype: The antigen remains undetermined.

From germline, CDR1 is MDHEN and CDR2 SYDVKM. The CDR3 covers 12 residues. V was shortened by 1 base and J by 8 bases, with 7 bases between the two germline ends. Study-level points and caveats: PBMCs that were unsorted prevented a conclusive naive versus antigen-experienced comparison. Per million T cells, TCR beta diversity dropped about linearly as age rose.

With a J-beta primer mix and a sample-barcoded 5' primer, a second PCR ran about 6 to 11 cycles. TCRdb recomputed calls from the 5' RACE reads with MiXCR, one row per CDR3 protein. The sample contains some 1.5 million distinct CDR3 sequences, 35% to 45% of which appear only once. The material sequenced was blood. The chain recombines TRBV28 with TRBJ2-3; D remains ambiguous. The sequence was collected from a woman under 30 in good health. Here the CDR3 reads CASSLSVSTQYF. As DNA, the CDR3 is TGTGCCAGCAGTTTATCTGTTAGTACGCAGTATTTT.